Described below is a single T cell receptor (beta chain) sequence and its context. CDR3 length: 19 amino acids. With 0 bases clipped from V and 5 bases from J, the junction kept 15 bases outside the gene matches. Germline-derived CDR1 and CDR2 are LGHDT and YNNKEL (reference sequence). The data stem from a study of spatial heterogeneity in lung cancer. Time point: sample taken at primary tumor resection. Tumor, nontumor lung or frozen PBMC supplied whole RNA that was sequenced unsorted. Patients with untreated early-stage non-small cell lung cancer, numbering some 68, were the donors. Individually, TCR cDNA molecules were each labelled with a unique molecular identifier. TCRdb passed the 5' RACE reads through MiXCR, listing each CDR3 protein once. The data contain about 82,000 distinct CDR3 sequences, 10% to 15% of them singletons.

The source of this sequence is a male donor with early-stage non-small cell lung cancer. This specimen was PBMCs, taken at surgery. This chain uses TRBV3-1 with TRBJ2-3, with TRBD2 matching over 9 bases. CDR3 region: CASSQDAPGSGGLKDTQYF. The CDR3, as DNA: TGTGCCAGCAGCCAAGATGCTCCCGGTAGCGGGGGTTTGAAAGATACGCAGTATTTT.